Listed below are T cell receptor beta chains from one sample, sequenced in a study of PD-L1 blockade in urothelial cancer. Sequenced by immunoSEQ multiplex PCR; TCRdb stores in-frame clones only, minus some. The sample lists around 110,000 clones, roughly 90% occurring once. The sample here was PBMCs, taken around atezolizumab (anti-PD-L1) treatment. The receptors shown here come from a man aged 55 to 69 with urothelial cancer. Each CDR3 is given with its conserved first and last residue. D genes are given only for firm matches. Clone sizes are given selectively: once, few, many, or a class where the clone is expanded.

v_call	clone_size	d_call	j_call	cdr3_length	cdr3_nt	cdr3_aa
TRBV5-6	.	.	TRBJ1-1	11	TGTGCCAGCACCCTAAACACTGAAGCTTTCTTT	CASTLNTEAFF
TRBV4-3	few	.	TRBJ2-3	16	TGCGCCAGCAGCCAGAGTAGCGATTCTAGCACAGATACGCAGTATTTT	CASSQSSDSSTDTQYF
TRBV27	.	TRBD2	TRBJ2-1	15	TGTGCCAGCAGTCCCTTTGCGGGAGGATATTCTGAGCAGTTCTTC	CASSPFAGGYSEQFF
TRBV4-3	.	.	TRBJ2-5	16	TGCGCCAGCAGCCAAGTATGGGGTACAGGCCAAGAGACCCAGTACTTC	CASSQVWGTGQETQYF
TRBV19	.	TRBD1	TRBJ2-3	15	TGTGCCAGTCGCGTAGGGACAGCAGTCACAGATACGCAGTATTTT	CASRVGTAVTDTQYF
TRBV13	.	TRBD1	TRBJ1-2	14	TGTGCCAGCATAGTGGGACAGGGAAACTATGGCTACACCTTC	CASIVGQGNYGYTF
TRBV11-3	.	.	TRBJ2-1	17	TGTGCCAGCAGCTTAGAATCCAGGGGTTTCGGAACCAATGAGCAGTTCTTC	CASSLESRGFGTNEQFF
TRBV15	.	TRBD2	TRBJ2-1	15	TGTGCCACCAGCAGAGGACTAGCAACCTACAATGAGCAGTTCTTC	CATSRGLATYNEQFF
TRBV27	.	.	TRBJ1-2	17	TGTGCCAGCAGTTCTATACCCGTCAGGCAGGGGAACTATGGCTACACCTTC	CASSSIPVRQGNYGYTF
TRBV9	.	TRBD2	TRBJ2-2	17	TGTGCCAGCAGCGTAGGACTAGCGCACGCGAACACCGGGGAGCTGTTTTTT	CASSVGLAHANTGELFF
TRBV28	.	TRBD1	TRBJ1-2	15	TGTGCCAGCAGGGGAGGACAGGGGCACAACTATGGCTACACCTTC	CASRGGQGHNYGYTF
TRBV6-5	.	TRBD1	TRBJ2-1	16	TGTGCCAGCAGTTGGACAGGATTGAGCTCCTACAATGAGCAGTTCTTC	CASSWTGLSSYNEQFF
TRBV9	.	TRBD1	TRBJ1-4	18	TGTGCCAGCAGCGTAGATCAGACAGGGTGGATGCGAAGTGAAAAACTGTTTTTT	CASSVDQTGWMRSEKLFF
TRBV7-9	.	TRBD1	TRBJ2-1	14	TGTGCCAGCAGCTTGGCCGACAGGGGCAATGAGCAGTTCTTC	CASSLADRGNEQFF
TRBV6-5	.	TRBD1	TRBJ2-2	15	TGTGCCAGCAGACCCGGGACAGGGGACACCGGGGAGCTGTTTTTT	CASRPGTGDTGELFF
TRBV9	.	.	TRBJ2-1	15	TGTGCCAGCAGCGCGAGACTAGAGGTTTACAATGAGCAGTTCTTC	CASSARLEVYNEQFF
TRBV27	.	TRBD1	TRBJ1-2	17	TGTGCCAGCAGCCTAACTTCCGGACAGGGAAGGGTACGAGGCTACACCTTC	CASSLTSGQGRVRGYTF
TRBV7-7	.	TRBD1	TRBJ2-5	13	TGTGCCAGCAGCGACAGGGGTGAAGAGACCCAGTACTTC	CASSDRGEETQYF
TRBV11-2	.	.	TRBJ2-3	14	TGTGCCAGCAGCCTGTTTATTCCCACAGATACGCAGTATTTT	CASSLFIPTDTQYF
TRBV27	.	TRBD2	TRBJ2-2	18	TGTGCCAGCAGTCTCTACTTGGGTGCGGGGGGGCAAAGCGGGGAGCTGTTTTTT	CASSLYLGAGGQSGELFF
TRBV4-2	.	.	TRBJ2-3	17	TGTGCCAGCAGCCAAGAAGGAGGGCTAGCGAGGGGAGATACGCAGTATTTT	CASSQEGGLARGDTQYF
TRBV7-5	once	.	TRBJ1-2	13	TGTGCCAGAAGCGGTGGGACAGGGGGTGGCTACACCTTC	CARSGGTGGGYTF
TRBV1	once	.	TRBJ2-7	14	TGCACCAGCCCCCAGAGTGCGGGAGGGGATGAGCAGTACTTC	CTSPQSAGGDEQYF
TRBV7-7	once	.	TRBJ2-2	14	TGTGCTAGCAGCCAAGACAGAACCACCGGGGAGCTGTTTTTT	CASSQDRTTGELFF
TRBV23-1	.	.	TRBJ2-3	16	TGCGCCAGCAGTCAAGGCACGGGAGCGCGCACAGATACGCAGTATTTT	CASSQGTGARTDTQYF
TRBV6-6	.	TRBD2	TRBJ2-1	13	TGTGCCAGCAGCCCTAGCGGAGACAATGAGCAGTTCTTC	CASSPSGDNEQFF
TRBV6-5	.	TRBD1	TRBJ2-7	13	TGTGCCAGCCAGGGGACAGGGCCCTACGAGCAGTACTTC	CASQGTGPYEQYF
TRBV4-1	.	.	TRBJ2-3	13	TGCGCCAGCAGGCTCATGGGGGGAGATACGCAGTATTTT	CASRLMGGDTQYF
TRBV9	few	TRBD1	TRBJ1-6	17	TGTGCCAGCAGCCCCCCGGGACAGGAGATTCATAATTCACCCCTCCACTTT	CASSPPGQEIHNSPLHF
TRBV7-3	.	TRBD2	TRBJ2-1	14	TGTGCCAGCAGCCCCGGGGGGGAGGGAGATGAGCAGTTCTTC	CASSPGGEGDEQFF
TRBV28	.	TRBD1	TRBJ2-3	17	TGTGCCAGCAGTCAGACAGGACAGGGGTCTTCCACAGATACGCAGTATTTT	CASSQTGQGSSTDTQYF
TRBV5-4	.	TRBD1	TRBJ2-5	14	TGTGCCAGCAGCGTACAGGGGGCGCGAGAGACCCAGTACTTC	CASSVQGARETQYF
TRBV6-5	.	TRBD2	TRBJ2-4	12	TGTGCCAGTGGGGGGGACCAAAACATTCAGTACTTC	CASGGDQNIQYF
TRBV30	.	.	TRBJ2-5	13	TGTGCCTGGAGGACTCAAGCGCAAGAGACCCAGTACTTC	CAWRTQAQETQYF
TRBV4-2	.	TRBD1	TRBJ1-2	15	TGTGCCAGCAGCCGGACCCAGGGGGCGCCTGACGGCTACACCTTC	CASSRTQGAPDGYTF
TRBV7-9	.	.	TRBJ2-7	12	TGTGCCAGCAGCTTGACAGACTACGAGCAGTACTTC	CASSLTDYEQYF
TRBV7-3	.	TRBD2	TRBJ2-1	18	TGTGCCAGCAGCTTAACGTTCGGACTAGCGGGAGATAGTGATGAGCAGTTCTTC	CASSLTFGLAGDSDEQFF
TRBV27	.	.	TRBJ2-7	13	TGTGCCAGCAGTTTAGGGACATTGGACGAGCAGTACTTC	CASSLGTLDEQYF
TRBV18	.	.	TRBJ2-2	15	TGTGCCAGCTCACGGGGGGGCCGATACACCGGGGAGCTGTTTTTT	CASSRGGRYTGELFF
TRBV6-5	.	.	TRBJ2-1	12	TGTGCCAGCAGTATACGACAAGGTGAGCAGTTCTTC	CASSIRQGEQFF
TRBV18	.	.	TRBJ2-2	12	TGTGCACAGGGAAGATCCACCGGGGAGCTGTTTTTT	CAQGRSTGELFF
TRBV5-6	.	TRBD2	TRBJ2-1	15	TGTGCCAGCAGCTCTAGCGGGAGGCCCCACAATGAGCAGTTCTTC	CASSSSGRPHNEQFF
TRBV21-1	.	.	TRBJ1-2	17	.	CASSLKWGQGSSGGYTF
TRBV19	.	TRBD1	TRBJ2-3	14	TGTGCCAGTTCCGTCCTACAGGGGGCAGATACGCAGTATTTT	CASSVLQGADTQYF
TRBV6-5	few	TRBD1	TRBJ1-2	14	TGTGCCAGCAGGCGACAGGGGGCGGCCTATGGCTACACCTTC	CASRRQGAAYGYTF